The next 18 T cell receptor beta chains were all read from a single sample in a study of blood T cell repertoires in COVID-19. Some clones are missing from TCRdb's copy, which holds only in-frame ones; the method was immunoSEQ multiplex PCR. The sample shows about 280,000 clones, 89% of them seen only once. Sequencing was performed on peripheral blood. Receptors were obtained from a middle-aged woman who had recovered from COVID-19.

The rearrangement uses TRBV9 and TRBJ2-7, with 12 positions matching TRBD2. CDR1 and CDR2 (germline): SGDLS, YYNGEE. CDR3 length: 16 residues. J lost 7 bases, V lost 0 bases, and 8 bases had no gene match. The CDR3 spells CASSVDASGRAGEQYF. DNA for the CDR3: TGTGCCAGCAGCGTAGACGCTAGCGGGAGGGCTGGGGAGCAGTACTTC. The entire variable domain, with the rest obtained from reference TRBV9 and TRBJ2-7, is as follows: DSGVTQTPKHLITATGQRVTLRCSPRSGDLSVYWYQQSLDQGLQFLIQYYNGEERAKGNILERFSAQQFPDLHSELNLSSLELGDSALYFCASSVDASGRAGEQYFGPGTRLTVT.

This chain connects TRBV28 to TRBJ2-3; 12 bases match TRBD2. The trim removed 6 bases at V and 2 bases at J, leaving 12 bases unmatched. This CDR3 contains 18 residues. Germline values: CDR1 MDHEN, CDR2 SYDVKM. The CDR3 DNA reads as TGTGCCAGCAGGCCTAGCGGGAGGGCGGGTGCGTCCACAGATACGCAGTATTTT. It translates to CASRPSGRAGASTDTQYF.

This chain uses TRBV2 with TRBJ1-5; weak D call: TRBD1 (5 bases). This CDR3 is 13 amino acids long. V lost 8 bases to trimming and J lost 1 base, with 9 bases between them. The germline V gene encodes CDR1 SNHLY and CDR2 FYNNEI. Here the CDR3 reads CASGRGSNQPQHF. The CDR3 region has the DNA TGTGCCAGCGGTCGGGGGAGCAATCAGCCCCAGCATTTT.

Only a few counts were recorded for this clone. The chain carries TRBV19 and TRBJ1-5; TRBD1 is a possible D gene (6 bases). V dropped 7 bases and J dropped 6 bases, with 19 bases sitting between them. This CDR3 spans 15 amino acids. In germline, CDR1 is LNHDA, CDR2 SQIVND (reference sequence). CDR3 residues: CASNKFGGAGQPQHF. The CDR3 DNA sequence: TGTGCCAGTAATAAGTTTGGGGGCGCAGGTCAGCCCCAGCATTTT.

This clone appeared once. The V and J genes are TRBV28 and TRBJ1-2; TRBD1 agrees at 10 bases. CDR3 length: 15 residues. Germline V gene data show CDR1 as MDHEN and CDR2 as SYDVKM. Trimming at V came to 4 bases and at J to 7 bases, leaving 9 bases not matched to a gene. CDR3 protein: CASSSGTGVGSGYTF. In nucleotides, the CDR3 is TGTGCCAGCAGTTCCGGGACAGGGGTGGGATCTGGCTACACCTTC.

This rearrangement joins TRBV27 to TRBJ1-5; 9 bases are shared with TRBD1. Germline V gives CDR1 MNHEY, CDR2 SMNVEV (reference sequence). V shed 3 bases and J 9 bases; nucleotides not matched to a gene: 12. CDR3 size: 16 residues. Here the CDR3 reads CASSLQSGTGYSPQHF. The CDR3 region has the DNA TGTGCCAGCAGTTTGCAAAGCGGGACAGGGTACTCGCCCCAGCATTTT.

This chain links TRBV10-3 with TRBJ2-3; D gene ambiguous. This CDR3 has 13 residues. The germline CDR1 and CDR2 sequences are ENHRY and SYGVKD. The ends were cut back, 0 bases at V and 4 bases at J, with 5 bases in the middle. CDR3 residues: CAISESAADTQYF. CDR3 nucleotide sequence: TGTGCCATCAGTGAGTCGGCGGCAGATACGCAGTATTTT.

This clone occurred once. J is TRBJ2-2 and V is TRBV4-2; possible D gene TRBD1, 6 bases. The CDR3 is 16 residues long. The germline V gene has CDR1 LGHNA and CDR2 YNFKEQ. Trimming shortened V by 0 bases and J by 2 bases, and 10 bases separated the two germline ends. The CDR3 loop reads CASSQDHGTNTGELFF. The CDR3 nucleotides are TGTGCCAGCAGCCAAGATCATGGGACAAACACCGGGGAGCTGTTTTTT.

The rearrangement uses TRBV3-1 (or the pseudogene TRBV3-2) and TRBJ2-4; 9 bases fit TRBD1. The length of the CDR3 is 14 residues. CDR1 and CDR2 from the germline V gene are LGHDT and YNNKEL (reference sequence). The trim removed 4 bases at V and 7 bases at J, leaving 5 bases unmatched. Here the CDR3 DNA reads TGTGCCAGCAGCCTAGGGACAGGGATCAACATTCAGTACTTC. This encodes CASSLGTGINIQYF.

The DNA of the CDR3 is TGTGCCAGCAGCCTCGACCGGGGGGCGAACACCGGGGAGCTGTTTTTT. This encodes CASSLDRGANTGELFF. The chain couples TRBV11-2 to TRBJ2-2; the match to TRBD2 covers 7 bases. The V segment lost 5 bases and the J segment 0 bases; nucleotides outside the gene matches: 6. Germline values: CDR1 SGHAT, CDR2 FQNNGV. The CDR3 loop spans 16 amino acids.

The chain carries TRBV29-1 and TRBJ2-4; D possibly corresponds to TRBD2 (6 bases). This CDR3 contains 14 residues. Germline V CDR1 and CDR2: SQVTM, ANQGSEA. The V end was cut by 4 bases, the J end by 0 bases, with 10 bases between. The CDR3 DNA sequence: TGCAGCGTTGTTAGCGGCCTAGCCAAAAACATTCAGTACTTC. Its translation is CSVVSGLAKNIQYF.

This clone appeared once. The chain is built from TRBV6-5 and TRBJ1-2, with D possibly TRBD1 on 6 matching bases. V lost 8 bases to trimming and J lost 6 bases, with 16 bases between them. Germline V CDR1 and CDR2: MNHEY, SVGAGI. This CDR3 spans 13 amino acids. CDR3 residues: CASQTLGQNGYTF. The DNA for the CDR3 is TGTGCCAGCCAGACCCTCGGACAGAATGGCTACACCTTC.

The chain has TRBV18 and TRBJ1-1, with D perhaps matching TRBD1 (5 bases). V lost 0 bases to trimming and J lost 4 bases, with 15 bases between them. Germline V CDR1 and CDR2: KGHSH, LQKENI. The CDR3 has 16 amino acids. DNA for the CDR3: TGTGCCAGCTCACCACCGTTTGGGGGGGGTGCCACTGAAGCTTTCTTT. Amino acids: CASSPPFGGGATEAFF.

The gene calls are TRBV5-4 and TRBJ2-3; 9 bases align to TRBD2. J was trimmed by 1 base and V by 0 bases; bases with no gene match: 3. Germline V lookup: CDR1 SGHNT, CDR2 YYREEE (reference sequence). The CDR3 totals 16 residues. The CDR3 protein is CASSLAGGRGTDTQYF. The DNA for the CDR3 is TGTGCCAGCAGCTTGGCTGGCGGGAGGGGCACAGATACGCAGTATTTT.

J is TRBJ2-2 and V is TRBV29-1; maybe TRBD1 (5 bases). The V end was cut by 3 bases, the J end by 7 bases, with 12 bases between. The germline V gene has CDR1 SQVTM and CDR2 ANQGSEA. The CDR3 has 13 residues. The CDR3 region has the DNA TGCAGCGTTGAGGGGCAAATGGGCGGGGAGCTGTTTTTT. Translation gives CSVEGQMGGELFF.

A word on this clone: Other DNA sequences in this specimen translate into the identical CDR3. The rearrangement joins TRBV7-9 to TRBJ1-2; possible D gene TRBD1, 5 bases. CDR1 is SEHNR, CDR2 FQNEAQ, per germline (reference sequence). The CDR3 covers 13 residues. Trimming took off 1 base at V and 2 bases at J, with 5 bases between the two ends. In nucleotides, the CDR3 is TGTGCCAGCAGCTTAGGGGGCAACTATGGCTACACCTTC. It specifies CASSLGGNYGYTF.

The chain joins TRBV27 to TRBJ2-2, with D possibly being TRBD1 (5 bases). Trimming took off 0 bases at V and 8 bases at J, with 7 bases between the two ends. The CDR3 is 13 residues long. Germline V gene lookup returns CDR1 MNHEY and CDR2 SMNVEV (reference sequence). CDR3 nucleotide sequence: TGTGCCAGCAGTTTATCGTACAGGGGGGAGCTGTTTTTT. It specifies CASSLSYRGELFF.

This chain's CDR3 is CASSDGGLGGYTF. Here the CDR3 DNA reads TGTGCCAGCAGTGACGGGGGGCTAGGTGGCTACACCTTC. The J gene is TRBJ1-2, the V gene TRBV2; D is perhaps TRBD1 (6 bases). CDR3 length equals 13 residues. Germline loops: CDR1 SNHLY, CDR2 FYNNEI. Trimming cost V 3 bases and J 7 bases, with 12 bases left between them.